Listed below are T cell receptor beta chains from one sample, sequenced in a study of blood T cell repertoires in COVID-19. The table came from immunoSEQ multiplex PCR; TCRdb's copy has only in-frame clones and leaves some out. The table shows 100,000 to 120,000 clones, with about 88% occurring only once. Sequencing was performed on peripheral blood. All receptors come from a woman between 50 and 59 years old with acute or convalescent COVID-19. Each CDR3 is given with its conserved first and last residue. Clone size appears in some rows only: once, few, many, or a class for an expanded clone.

V: TRBV24-1; J: TRBJ2-1; size: few; CDR3: CATSDLGSGERNEQFF
V: TRBV2; J: TRBJ2-5; size: .; CDR3: CASLLDGQPSETQYF
V: TRBV6-5; J: TRBJ2-7; size: .; CDR3: CASLDLRRAYEQYF
V: TRBV24-1; J: TRBJ2-5; size: .; CDR3: CATSDFDRDGETQYF
V: TRBV19; J: TRBJ2-7; size: .; CDR3: CASSLRQGWPEQYF
V: TRBV2; J: TRBJ1-2; size: .; CDR3: CASSAAGAYGYTF
V: TRBV3-1/TRBV3-2; J: TRBJ1-6; size: .; CDR3: CASSHQTGRSPLHF
V: TRBV6-6; J: TRBJ1-5; size: .; CDR3: CASSTGTGGNQPQHF
V: TRBV2; J: TRBJ2-3; size: .; CDR3: CASRMTVSTDTQYF
V: TRBV6-5; J: TRBJ1-4; size: .; CDR3: CASRLNRGTNEKLFF
V: TRBV5-1; J: TRBJ2-7; size: .; CDR3: CASGRTSGHYEQYF
V: TRBV9; J: TRBJ2-1; size: .; CDR3: CASSVGASLSYNEQFF
V: TRBV5-1; J: TRBJ2-1; size: .; CDR3: CASRIGSSYNEQFF
V: TRBV6-4; J: TRBJ2-1; size: .; CDR3: CASSASDRATYNEQFF
V: TRBV6-5; J: TRBJ1-6; size: .; CDR3: CASSYSGPSLALHF
V: TRBV5-1; J: TRBJ1-1; size: .; CDR3: CASSLVGQGGTEAFF
V: TRBV4-2; J: TRBJ1-4; size: .; CDR3: CASSQDRGGVEKLFF
V: TRBV5-6; J: TRBJ2-6; size: .; CDR3: CASRSVYGANVLTF
V: TRBV4-2; J: TRBJ2-1; size: .; CDR3: CASSPRTPSSGDNEQFF
V: TRBV3-1/TRBV3-2; J: TRBJ2-7; size: .; CDR3: CASSQRRGKGTSYEQYF
V: TRBV30; J: TRBJ2-1; size: .; CDR3: CAWSSSAAALTEFF
V: TRBV4-2; J: TRBJ2-1; size: .; CDR3: CASSPQLAGYYNEQFF
V: TRBV11-2; J: TRBJ1-2; size: .; CDR3: CASSVGQGARLFNYGYTF
V: TRBV24-1; J: TRBJ2-7; size: .; CDR3: CATSDDTSGSEAEQYF
V: TRBV14; J: TRBJ2-3; size: .; CDR3: CASSGRTSMSSDTQYF
V: TRBV7-2; J: TRBJ2-2; size: .; CDR3: CASSLIWGVTGELFF
V: TRBV2; J: TRBJ2-2; size: .; CDR3: CASSLLTSGTGELFF
V: TRBV3-1/TRBV3-2; J: TRBJ1-2; size: .; CDR3: CASSQDRQGLGYTF
V: TRBV28; J: TRBJ2-2; size: .; CDR3: CASIKLVAGKAGELFF
V: TRBV6-6; J: TRBJ1-6; size: .; CDR3: CASRGPGTGGNSPLHF
V: TRBV19; J: TRBJ2-2; size: .; CDR3: CASSIRAGTGELFF
V: TRBV7-2; J: TRBJ2-7; size: .; CDR3: CASSFWGGQGPYEQYF
V: TRBV19; J: TRBJ2-3; size: once; CDR3: CASSPRTGGADTQYF
V: TRBV5-4; J: TRBJ2-4; size: .; CDR3: CASSWTSGGGNIQYF
V: TRBV5-6; J: TRBJ2-3; size: .; CDR3: CASSLGGAVTDTQYF
V: TRBV5-5; J: TRBJ1-2; size: .; CDR3: CASSSSRDRDHYGYTF
V: TRBV4-1; J: TRBJ2-1; size: .; CDR3: CASSQDRGSSYNEQFF
V: TRBV3-1/TRBV3-2; J: TRBJ2-3; size: .; CDR3: CASSRDRGTDTQYF
V: TRBV3-1/TRBV3-2; J: TRBJ2-1; size: .; CDR3: CASSMTSGAYNEQFF
V: TRBV10-1; J: TRBJ2-1; size: .; CDR3: CAKTGPGHHLAGGNEQFF
V: TRBV20-1; J: TRBJ2-1; size: once; CDR3: CSASRVATQENEQFF
V: TRBV18; J: TRBJ1-5; size: .; CDR3: CASSRQGNFNQPQHF
V: TRBV7-9; J: TRBJ2-1; size: .; CDR3: CASSLKLADNEQFF
V: TRBV7-6; J: TRBJ2-2; size: .; CDR3: CASSWGQGGNTGELFF
V: TRBV19; J: TRBJ1-4; size: .; CDR3: CASSITQDNEKLFF
V: TRBV11-3; J: TRBJ2-1; size: .; CDR3: CASSLFVAGEQFF
V: TRBV24-1; J: TRBJ2-1; size: once; CDR3: CATAKGGAENEQFF
V: TRBV28; J: TRBJ2-7; size: .; CDR3: CASTRGLAGTYEQYF
V: TRBV25-1; J: TRBJ1-1; size: .; CDR3: CASTWTGDTEAFF
V: TRBV24-1; J: TRBJ2-1; size: .; CDR3: CATSDFASGSFEQFF
V: TRBV19; J: TRBJ2-4; size: .; CDR3: CASKDSATKNIQYF
V: TRBV30; J: TRBJ2-2; size: .; CDR3: CAWKRNTGELFF
V: TRBV7-2; J: TRBJ1-2; size: .; CDR3: CASSLDRGYGYTF